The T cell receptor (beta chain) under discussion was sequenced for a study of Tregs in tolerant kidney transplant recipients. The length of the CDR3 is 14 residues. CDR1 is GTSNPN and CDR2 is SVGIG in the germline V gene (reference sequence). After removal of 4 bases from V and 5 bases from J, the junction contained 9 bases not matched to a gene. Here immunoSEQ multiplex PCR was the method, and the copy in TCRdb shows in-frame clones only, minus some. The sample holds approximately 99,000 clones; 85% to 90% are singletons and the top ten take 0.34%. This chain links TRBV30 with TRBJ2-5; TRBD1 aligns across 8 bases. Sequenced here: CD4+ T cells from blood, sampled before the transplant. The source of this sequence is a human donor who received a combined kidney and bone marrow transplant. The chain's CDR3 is CAWKSGTGGETQYF. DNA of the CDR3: TGTGCCTGGAAATCCGGGACAGGCGGCGAGACCCAGTACTTC.